The present entry profiles one T cell receptor (beta chain) with its context. Its specificity is unknown. This entry is derived from a study of identical twins. TCRdb re-derived calls from the 5' RACE reads in MiXCR, one entry per CDR3 protein. The data show roughly 290,000 distinct CDR3 sequences, more than 6.5% seen once. Study conclusions and caveats: Researchers caution that invariant MAIT and iNKT cells could partly confound zero-insertion analyses. Clonotypes of the beta chain that were abundant in cord blood carried fewer insertions (memory repertoires showed none). Out-of-frame alpha sequences that twins shared showed excess low generation probability.

Separately, the same data were catalogued under a study of yellow fever vaccine responses in identical twins. That source reports: Vaccine-induced T cell responses in twins were reportedly observed to appear partly convergent, partly personalized.

Sequenced: memory (CD45RO+) T cells sorted from blood. The TCR originated in a woman aged 18-29 years in good health.

The CDR3 loop is CSAPRQGEETQYF. The CDR3 bases are TGCAGTGCACCGAGACAGGGCGAAGAGACCCAGTACTTC. The rearrangement uses TRBV20-1 and TRBJ2-5; 7 bases agree with TRBD1. The J segment lost 3 bases and the V segment lost 6 bases, leaving 7 bases of the junction unmatched. This CDR3 has 13 amino acids. Looked up from germline, CDR1 is DFQATT and CDR2 is SNEGSKA (reference sequence).